The rows below give T cell receptor beta chains drawn from one sample of a study of human thymus T cells. The table came from immunoSEQ multiplex PCR; TCRdb's copy has only in-frame clones and leaves some out. This sample carries about 130,000 clones, around 94% of them seen once, and the ten largest clones take roughly 0.024%. The source material was thymus tissue. The receptor set was obtained from a boy less than two years old with a congenital heart defect but otherwise immunologically healthy. Each CDR3 is given with its conserved first and last residue.

CASSPGVAYNEQFF | TRBJ2-1 | TRBV19
CASSLAGTSGGWGQYF | TRBJ2-3 | TRBV7-6
CASRDGGPTYEQYF | TRBJ2-7 | TRBV7-8
CASSLYRDSRNTIYF | TRBJ1-3 | TRBV28
CASSLRGRMNTEAFF | TRBJ1-1 | TRBV28
CASSSHRGSPLHF | TRBJ1-6 | TRBV5-6
CASSQEWFSNQPQHF | TRBJ1-5 | TRBV4-3
CAISEPGLAGAVADTQYF | TRBJ2-3 | TRBV10-3
CASSLSSGEGANVLTF | TRBJ2-6 | TRBV14
CASSEGPSSGANVLTF | TRBJ2-6 | TRBV2
CASSQDREFRLMNTEAFF | TRBJ1-1 | TRBV4-3
CASSSEGTGALNSGNTIYF | TRBJ1-3 | TRBV5-1
CASSARDRSMNTEAFF | TRBJ1-1 | TRBV9
CASSDGLAGTTGELFF | TRBJ2-2 | TRBV9
CASSPNRGSGPYEQYF | TRBJ2-7 | TRBV28
CASSSGWGPNTGELFF | TRBJ2-2 | TRBV28
CASSLQGLTDTQYF | TRBJ2-3 | TRBV6-5
CSVEDRTDRGYGYTF | TRBJ1-2 | TRBV29-1
CASSIPPAEGTCPEAFF | TRBJ1-1 | TRBV18
CASSYTQADSTYEQYF | TRBJ2-7 | TRBV6-5
CASSGPLRGRMGYEQYF | TRBJ2-7 | TRBV6-1
CASSHFSFSGTNTEAFF | TRBJ1-1 | TRBV11-3
CASSYSRQGRDTQYF | TRBJ2-3 | TRBV6-5
CATSRENPMGSPRLLSSYEQYF | TRBJ2-7 | TRBV15
CASSASSTDTQYF | TRBJ2-3 | TRBV9
CASRDSNQPQHF | TRBJ1-5 | TRBV6-1